Listed below are T cell receptor beta chains from one sample, sequenced in a study of T cell responses to AZD1222 COVID-19 vaccine. The repertoire was sequenced with immunoSEQ multiplex PCR; TCRdb's copy has only in-frame clones and lacks some. The data show roughly 20,000 clones, approximately 80% seen once. Sequenced here: peripheral blood, sampled on day 0 of AZD1222 vaccination. These receptors were collected from an adult in good health. Both conserved end residues are part of each CDR3. D genes are given only for firm matches. Size is omitted from some rows. Given values are once, few, many or a class for expanded clones.

j_call | clone_size | d_call | v_call | cdr3_aa | cdr3_nt
TRBJ2-3 | . | TRBD2 | TRBV9 | CASSVTSGKTTDTQYF | TGTGCCAGCAGCGTCACTAGCGGAAAGACCACAGATACGCAGTATTTT
TRBJ1-4 | . | . | TRBV7-9 | CASSSRLRDSREKLFF | TGTGCCAGCAGCTCGAGGCTCCGAGACAGTCGAGAAAAACTGTTTTTT
TRBJ2-3 | . | TRBD2 | TRBV5-4 | CASSSRLAGGPTDTQYF | TGTGCCAGCAGCTCCCGACTAGCGGGGGGGCCTACAGATACGCAGTATTTT
TRBJ1-2 | . | . | TRBV28 | CASPSGSNYGYTF | TGTGCCAGCCCCTCGGGGAGTAACTATGGCTACACCTTC
TRBJ2-7 | . | . | TRBV14 | CASSQDWGEQYF | TGTGCCAGCAGCCAAGATTGGGGCGAGCAGTACTTC
TRBJ2-7 | . | . | TRBV20-1 | CSASTGNSYEQYF | TGCAGTGCTAGTACCGGGAACTCCTACGAGCAGTACTTC
TRBJ1-2 | . | TRBD1 | TRBV5-1 | CASSLAGGGAYGYTF | TGCGCCAGCAGCTTGGCTGGAGGGGGCGCCTATGGCTACACCTTC
TRBJ2-6 | once | . | TRBV24-1 | CATSESGRSGANVLTF | TGTGCCACCAGTGAGTCCGGACGTTCTGGGGCCAACGTCCTGACTTTC
TRBJ2-7 | few | . | TRBV30 | CAWSFRDIEQYF | TGTGCCTGGAGTTTCCGGGACATCGAGCAGTACTTC
TRBJ2-3 | . | . | TRBV10-3 | CAIKGSAGADTQYF | TGTGCCATCAAAGGGAGTGCCGGGGCAGATACGCAGTATTTT
TRBJ1-4 | . | . | TRBV5-6 | CASSGPEGKLFF | TGTGCCAGCAGCGGACCCGAGGGAAAACTGTTTTTT
TRBJ1-2 | . | . | TRBV6-5 | CASSFLRDKYGYTF | TGTGCCAGCAGTTTCCTAAGGGACAAGTATGGCTACACCTTC
TRBJ1-5 | . | . | TRBV28 | CAINPNGDGRDQPQHF | TGTGCAATCAACCCAAACGGGGACGGCCGGGATCAGCCCCAGCATTTT
TRBJ1-5 | . | . | TRBV15 | CATSRATQGNQPQHF | TGTGCCACCAGCAGAGCTACTCAAGGAAATCAGCCCCAGCATTTT
TRBJ2-2 | . | TRBD2 | TRBV2 | CASRWTSGSVGTGELFF | TGTGCCAGCAGGTGGACTAGCGGGAGCGTCGGCACCGGGGAGCTGTTTTTT
TRBJ2-1 | . | . | TRBV7-2 | CASSLGTGRSSYNEQFF | TGTGCCAGCAGCTTGGGAACAGGGAGAAGCTCCTACAATGAGCAGTTCTTC
TRBJ2-5 | few | TRBD2 | TRBV19 | CASSMGTSGSLGTQYF | TGTGCCAGTAGTATGGGGACTAGCGGGAGTCTTGGGACCCAGTACTTC
TRBJ1-1 | . | TRBD1 | TRBV10-3 | CAISEGTGQNTEAFF | TGTGCCATCAGTGAGGGGACAGGCCAGAACACTGAAGCTTTCTTT
TRBJ1-3 | once | TRBD1 | TRBV20-1 | CSASDRALAGNTIYF | TGCAGTGCTAGTGACAGGGCCTTAGCTGGAAACACCATATATTTT
TRBJ2-7 | . | . | TRBV12-3/TRBV12-4 | CASSPGVAYEQYF | TGTGCCAGCAGTCCGGGGGTGGCCTACGAGCAGTACTTC
TRBJ2-1 | . | . | TRBV7-3 | CASSLEGASYNEQFF | TGTGCCAGCAGCCTCGAGGGTGCGTCCTACAATGAGCAGTTCTTC